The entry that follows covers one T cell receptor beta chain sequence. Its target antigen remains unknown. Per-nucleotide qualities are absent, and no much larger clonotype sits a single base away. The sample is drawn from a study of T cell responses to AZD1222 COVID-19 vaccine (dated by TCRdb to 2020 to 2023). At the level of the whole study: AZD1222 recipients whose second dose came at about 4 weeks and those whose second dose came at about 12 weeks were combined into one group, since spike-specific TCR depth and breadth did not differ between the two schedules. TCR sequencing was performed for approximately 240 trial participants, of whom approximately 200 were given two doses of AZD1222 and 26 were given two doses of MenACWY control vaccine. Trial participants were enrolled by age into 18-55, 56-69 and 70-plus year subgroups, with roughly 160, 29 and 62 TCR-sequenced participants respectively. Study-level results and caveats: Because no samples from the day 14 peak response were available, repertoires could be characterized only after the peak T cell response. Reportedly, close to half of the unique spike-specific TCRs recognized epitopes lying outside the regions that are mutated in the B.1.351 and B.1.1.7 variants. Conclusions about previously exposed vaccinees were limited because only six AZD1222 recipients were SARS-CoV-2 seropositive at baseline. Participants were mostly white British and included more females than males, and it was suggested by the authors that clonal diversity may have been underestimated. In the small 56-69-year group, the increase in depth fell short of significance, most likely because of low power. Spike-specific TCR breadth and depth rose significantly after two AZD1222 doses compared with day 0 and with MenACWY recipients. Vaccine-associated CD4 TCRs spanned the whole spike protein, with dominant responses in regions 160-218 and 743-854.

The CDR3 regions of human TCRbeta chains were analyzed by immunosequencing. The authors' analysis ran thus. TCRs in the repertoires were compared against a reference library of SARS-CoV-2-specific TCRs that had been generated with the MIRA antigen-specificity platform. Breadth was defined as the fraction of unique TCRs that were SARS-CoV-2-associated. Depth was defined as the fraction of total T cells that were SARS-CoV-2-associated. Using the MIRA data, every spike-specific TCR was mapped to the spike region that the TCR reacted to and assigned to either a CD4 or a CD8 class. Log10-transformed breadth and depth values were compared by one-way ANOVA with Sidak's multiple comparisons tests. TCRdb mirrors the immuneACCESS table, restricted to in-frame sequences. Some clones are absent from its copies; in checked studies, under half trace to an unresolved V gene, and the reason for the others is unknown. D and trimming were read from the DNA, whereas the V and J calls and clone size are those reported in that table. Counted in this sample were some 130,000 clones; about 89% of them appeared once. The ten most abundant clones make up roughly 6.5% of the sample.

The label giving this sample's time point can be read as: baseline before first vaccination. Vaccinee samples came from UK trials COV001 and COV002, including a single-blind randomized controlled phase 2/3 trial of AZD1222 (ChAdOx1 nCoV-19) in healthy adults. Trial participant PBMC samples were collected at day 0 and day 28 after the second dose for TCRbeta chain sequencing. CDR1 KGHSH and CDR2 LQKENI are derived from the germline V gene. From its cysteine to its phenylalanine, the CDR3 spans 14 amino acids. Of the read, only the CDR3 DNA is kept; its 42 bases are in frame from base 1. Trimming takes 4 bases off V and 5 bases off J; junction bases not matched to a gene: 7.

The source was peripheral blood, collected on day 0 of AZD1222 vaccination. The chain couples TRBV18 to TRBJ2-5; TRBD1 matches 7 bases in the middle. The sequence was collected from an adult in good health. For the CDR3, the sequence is CASSQQGMGETQYF. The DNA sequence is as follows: TGTGCCAGCTCACAACAGGGGATGGGGGAGACCCAGTACTTC.